This paragraph covers one T cell receptor beta chain sequence. The data were produced by immunoSEQ multiplex PCR, yet TCRdb's version contains in-frame clones alone and is incomplete. The data contain 130,000 to 150,000 clones, more than 75% of them seen just once; the ten biggest clones take up over 9%. CDR1 is SNHLY, CDR2 FYNNEI, per germline. Trimming shortened V by 5 bases and J by 0 bases, and 20 bases separated the two germline ends. The CDR3 is 18 residues long. This sample is part of a study of blood T cell repertoires in COVID-19. The source is a man aged 55 to 70 who had recovered from COVID-19. The sample was PBMCs or T cells enriched from blood (not recorded which). The genes are TRBV2 and TRBJ1-5, with D maybe TRBD1 (5 bases). The CDR3 loop reads CASSQLAPGLYSNQPQHF. CDR3 bases: TGTGCCAGCAGTCAACTAGCTCCGGGACTTTATAGCAATCAGCCCCAGCATTTT.